The source of this TCR beta chain is a study of CD8+CD57+ T cells in acquired aplastic anemia. CDR1 and CDR2 from the germline V gene are SNHLY and FYNNEI. This CDR3 contains 12 residues. The V end was cut by 3 bases, the J end by 3 bases, with 5 bases between. This clonotype appeared a few times. The target antigen is unknown. Study-wide findings and caveats: Comparison of patients with controls identified approximately 28 shared CD8+ CDR3 sequences. Controls did not differ significantly from patients in CD8+ Simpson's diversity.

Genomic DNA served as template for TCR beta VDJ and CDR3 profiling. MiXCR, run by TCRdb on the reads, gives a single entry per CDR3 protein. The sample lists over 150,000 distinct CDR3 sequences, 63% occurring once. Those patients picked for sequencing had displayed CD8+CD57+ cell expansion on flow cytometry. None of the patients had been given any therapy when their blood was sampled. The chain uses TRBV2 and TRBJ2-5, with D perhaps TRBD2 (5 bases). The origin of this receptor is a human donor with aplastic anemia. Material for sequencing was sorted CD4+, CD8+, or CD8+CD57+ T cells (not recorded which) from PBMCs. CDR3 region: CASSEEEETQYF. The CDR3 DNA reads TGTGCCAGCAGTGAGGAGGAAGAGACCCAGTACTTC.